The clone carrying this T cell receptor (beta chain) was observed a single time. Its specificity is not known. The sample belongs to a study of cytomegalovirus exposure and HLA in healthy donors. Study background: Roughly 86 million unique TCRs from HLA-typed donors made up an early data release. For the approximately 360 genotyped donors, more than 80% fell within the Caucasian-associated ancestry cluster.

Whole-study findings and limits: Despite most TCR sequences being rare, some public TCRs occurred in many donors. Cytomegalovirus association was listed for about 160 TCR beta chains.

Primers included in the PCR were 60 Vbeta and 13 Jbeta primers. Data came from immunoSEQ multiplex PCR; TCRdb stores just in-frame clones and leaves some out. In the table there are over 150,000 clones, 70% to 85% of which are singletons. Source material: PBMCs. The sequence was collected from a man aged 45-65 years in good health and CMV-seropositive.

The DNA for the CDR3 is TGTGCCAGCAGTTCCCCCTCCGGGACAGGGCATCGTGGCTACACCTTC. Amino acid sequence: CASSSPSGTGHRGYTF. The rearrangement joins TRBV28 to TRBJ1-2, with 9 bases fitting TRBD1. Germline V gene lookup returns CDR1 MDHEN and CDR2 SYDVKM. Losses at the gene ends were 4 bases for V and 7 bases for J; bases not matched to a gene: 13. This CDR3 has 16 amino acids.